This entry features one TCR beta chain sequence. The antigen is undetermined. This CDR3 has 18 residues. CDR1 is LGHNA and CDR2 is YSLEER in the germline V gene. Trimming pared 1 base from V and 4 bases from J, leaving 17 bases between. These data are taken from a study of cytomegalovirus exposure and HLA in healthy donors. Study conclusions and caveats: For presence/absence analyses, sequencing depth was assumed to be roughly uniform across donors. Being productive about 87% or about 30% of the time was typical of most TCR beta V segments in an earlier analysis. With later analysis, a missense DCLRE1C variant became linked to TCR beta V- and J-gene trimming.

PCR primers comprised 60 Vbeta and 13 Jbeta primers. Profiled with immunoSEQ multiplex PCR; TCRdb holds only in-frame clones, not every one. The profile shows under 200,000 clones, 70% to 90% of them singletons. Sequenced: PBMCs. The chain joins TRBV4-3 to TRBJ1-6; D is possibly TRBD1 (6 bases). This TCR was recovered from a woman aged 25 to 39 in good health and CMV-seropositive. CDR3 in DNA: TGCGCCAGCAGCCAAGGGCCCAGGGGACCTCAATATAATTCACCCCTCCACTTT. This sequence encodes CASSQGPRGPQYNSPLHF.